This entry lists 22 T cell receptor beta chains sequenced from one sample in a study of blood T cell repertoires in COVID-19. TCRdb's table, derived via immunoSEQ multiplex PCR, lists solely in-frame clones and lacks some. In the table there are some 460,000 clones, more than 85% of which are singletons. Sequenced sample: peripheral blood. These receptors were obtained from a woman in her twenties or thirties with acute or convalescent COVID-19.

This clone was seen a single time. The chain couples TRBV6-6 to TRBJ1-5, with 7 bases lining up with TRBD1. The CDR3 consists of 18 residues. Germline V lookup: CDR1 MNHNY, CDR2 SVGAGI (reference sequence). The V and J ends lost 5 bases and 1 base, in that order; junction bases with no gene match: 14. CDR3 sequence: CASSHRDRVGRSNQPQHF. In nucleotides, the CDR3 is TGTGCCAGCAGTCATCGCGACAGGGTCGGAAGGAGCAATCAGCCCCAGCATTTT.

V is TRBV19 and J is TRBJ2-7; TRBD1 might be the D (5 bases). This CDR3 is built from 13 residues. V gave up 5 bases and J gave up 2 bases, with 10 bases separating them. In germline, CDR1 is LNHDA, CDR2 SQIVND (reference sequence). CDR3 region: CASSPTVTYEQYF. CDR3 sequence (DNA): TGTGCCAGTAGTCCGACAGTCACCTACGAGCAGTACTTC.

J is TRBJ2-3 and V is TRBV12-3 or TRBV12-4; TRBD2 matches at 8 bases. The V segment lost 6 bases and the J segment 10 bases; nucleotides outside the gene matches: 6. The CDR3 length is 12 residues. The CDR3 DNA reads TGTGCCAGCAGCCCACCAGCGGGAGCGCAGTATTTT. Its protein is CASSPPAGAQYF.

The gene calls are TRBV5-1 and TRBJ2-7; 9 positions agree with TRBD1. Per germline, CDR1 SGHRS and CDR2 YFSETQ. Trimming removed 0 bases from V and 3 bases from J; junction bases left unmatched: 4. The CDR3 is made up of 15 amino acids. Here the CDR3 reads CASSLAGTGLYEQYF. The CDR3 DNA follows: TGCGCCAGCAGCTTGGCCGGGACAGGGCTCTACGAGCAGTACTTC.

Only one count was recorded for this clone. The chain combines TRBV14 with TRBJ2-5; 7 nucleotides match TRBD2. This CDR3 region has 15 residues. Germline trimming cut 4 bases from V and 5 bases from J; bases unmatched to any gene: 10. Germline V lookup: CDR1 SGHDN, CDR2 FVKESK. CDR3: CASSRSPRGGETQYF. CDR3 nucleotide sequence: TGTGCCAGCAGCCGGTCCCCCCGGGGAGGGGAGACCCAGTACTTC.

The chain is built from TRBV10-3 and TRBJ2-3; D ambiguous. V shed 3 bases and J shed 0 bases, with 13 bases lying between them. Per germline, CDR1 ENHRY and CDR2 SYGVKD. This CDR3 comprises 16 residues. As DNA, the CDR3 is TGTGCCATCAGTGAATCTGTAGAGTCTAGCACAGATACGCAGTATTTT. As protein: CAISESVESSTDTQYF.

The rearrangement links TRBV7-2 to TRBJ2-3; D is unresolved. The germline V and J ends were trimmed by 0 bases and 0 bases, with 7 bases remaining between them. The CDR3 sequence is 15 residues long. Germline CDR1 reads SGHTA; CDR2 reads FQGNSA. The CDR3 sequence is CASSLASSSTDTQYF. CDR3 nucleotides: TGTGCCAGCAGCTTAGCATCGTCTAGCACAGATACGCAGTATTTT.

This clone was recorded many times. The rearrangement links TRBV6-5 to TRBJ1-2, with a tentative D call TRBD1 (5 bases). The V gene lost 6 bases and the J gene lost 5 bases, with 13 bases spanning the gap. CDR3 length: 13 amino acids. CDR1 MNHEY and CDR2 SVGAGI come from the germline V gene. The CDR3: CASSGHGGYGYTF. CDR3 nucleotide sequence: TGTGCCAGCAGCGGACACGGGGGATATGGCTACACCTTC.

V is TRBV28 and J is TRBJ2-7; unclear D gene. The V gene lost 2 bases and the J gene lost 7 bases, with 18 bases spanning the gap. The CDR3 is made up of 15 amino acids. The germline gives CDR1 MDHEN, CDR2 SYDVKM. The CDR3 DNA follows: TGTGCCAGCAGTTTAAGGTTCCACCCCCAGGAAGAGCAGTACTTC. Translation: CASSLRFHPQEEQYF.

V and J are TRBV19 and TRBJ2-2; tentative D call: TRBD2 (5 bases). This CDR3 spans 14 amino acids. The germline V gene encodes CDR1 LNHDA and CDR2 SQIVND (reference sequence). V was cut by 9 bases and J by 0 bases, with 11 bases left in between. The CDR3 DNA is TGTGCCAGCGTGCCGGGGACGAACACCGGGGAGCTGTTTTTT. It encodes CASVPGTNTGELFF.

The chain has TRBV6-6 and TRBJ1-3, with D tentatively TRBD1 (5 bases). With 2 bases removed from V and 2 bases from J, the gap between germline ends came to 7 bases. Per the germline V gene, CDR1 is MNHNY and CDR2 is SVGAGI (reference sequence). This CDR3 region has 14 residues. CDR3 residues: CASSYGTPGNTIYF. CDR3 sequence (DNA): TGTGCCAGCAGTTACGGGACTCCTGGAAACACCATATATTTT.

This sequence joins TRBV7-9 and TRBJ2-7, with 9 nucleotides matching TRBD1. CDR1 SEHNR and CDR2 FQNEAQ come from the germline V gene (reference sequence). CDR3 length: 14 residues. Losses at the gene ends were 4 bases for V and 3 bases for J; bases not matched to a gene: 4. CDR3 region: CASSSRQGGYEQYF. The CDR3, as DNA: TGTGCCAGCAGCTCGAGACAGGGGGGCTACGAGCAGTACTTC.

The chain couples TRBV10-2 to TRBJ1-3, with D possibly matching TRBD1 (5 bases). CDR3 size: 15 residues. The V end lost 6 bases, the J end lost 3 bases, and 15 bases lay between the germline ends. CDR1 and CDR2 from the germline V gene are WSHSY and SAAADI. In DNA form, the CDR3 reads TGCGCCAGCAGGAAGGGGCGGAATGATGGAAACACCATATATTTT. The encoded protein is CASRKGRNDGNTIYF.

The V call is TRBV30, the J call TRBJ2-7; maybe TRBD1 (5 bases). V was trimmed by 4 bases and J by 4 bases, leaving 14 bases between them. CDR1 and CDR2 (germline): GTSNPN, SVGIG (reference sequence). CDR3 size: 13 residues. This chain's CDR3 is CAWTHVGLYEQYF. CDR3 nucleotide sequence: TGTGCCTGGACCCACGTGGGGCTATACGAGCAGTACTTC.

This chain connects TRBV9 to TRBJ1-1; D gene ambiguous. V lost 0 bases to trimming and J lost 3 bases, with 9 bases between them. The CDR3 length is 14 residues. Germline CDR1 is SGDLS and CDR2 is YYNGEE. The CDR3 sequence is CASSVGVGDTEAFF. In nucleotides, the CDR3 is TGTGCCAGCAGCGTAGGAGTGGGAGACACTGAAGCTTTCTTT.

The chain combines TRBV5-1 with TRBJ1-1; 7 bases map to TRBD1. This CDR3 is 14 amino acids long. V dropped 2 bases and J dropped 4; count of bases not matched to a gene: 5. CDR1 and CDR2 (germline): SGHRS, YFSETQ. The CDR3 region is CASSLSTGTTEAFF. CDR3 coding DNA: TGCGCCAGCAGCTTATCGACAGGGACCACTGAAGCTTTCTTT. The complete variable domain, with remaining parts taken from reference TRBV5-1 and TRBJ1-1, reads KAGVTQTPRYLIKTRGQQVTLSCSPISGHRSVSWYQQTPGQGLQFLFEYFSETQRNKGNFPGRFSGRQFSNSRSEMNVSTLELGDSALYLCASSLSTGTTEAFFGQGTRLTVV.

J is TRBJ1-2 and V is TRBV28; 9 bases are a match to TRBD1. The CDR3 consists of 14 residues. Trimming cost V 6 bases and J 6 bases; bases outside gene matches: 8. CDR1 MDHEN and CDR2 SYDVKM come from the germline V gene. For the CDR3, the DNA is TGTGCCAGCAGCCCCGGGACAGGGTGGAATGGCTACACCTTC. This encodes CASSPGTGWNGYTF.

The rearrangement joins TRBV2 to TRBJ2-3; no definite D call. The germline CDR1 and CDR2 sequences are SNHLY and FYNNEI. Trimming took 6 bases from V and 0 from J, leaving 13 bases between them. This CDR3 has 15 amino acids. CDR3 sequence reads: CASRAVPTSTDTQYF. The DNA of the CDR3 is TGTGCCAGCAGAGCAGTACCGACTAGCACAGATACGCAGTATTTT.

Worth noting for this clone: In the same sample, other DNA sequences code for this CDR3. The V and J genes are TRBV7-9 and TRBJ1-1; 9 positions agree with TRBD1. The CDR3 consists of 13 residues. Per germline, CDR1 SEHNR and CDR2 FQNEAQ (reference sequence). With 3 bases clipped from V and 7 bases from J, the junction kept 3 bases outside the gene matches. CDR3 residues: CASSFYRGLEAFF. DNA for the CDR3: TGTGCCAGCAGCTTCTACAGGGGGCTTGAAGCTTTCTTT.

The rearrangement uses TRBV6-2 or TRBV6-3 and TRBJ2-3; 9 bases agree with TRBD2. Germline V gene lookup returns CDR1 MNHEY and CDR2 SVGEGT. The CDR3 loop spans 18 amino acids. The ends lost 0 bases at V and 2 bases at J; junction bases unmatched: 9. The CDR3 spells CASSYSKSGGTPTDTQYF. The CDR3 DNA sequence: TGTGCCAGCAGTTACTCGAAAAGCGGGGGGACCCCCACAGATACGCAGTATTTT.

The V gene is TRBV4-1, the J gene TRBJ2-5; 10 nucleotides match TRBD2. There are 17 residues in the CDR3. Trimming took 1 base from V and 2 from J; bases not matched to a gene: 7. Germline CDR1 and CDR2: MGHRA and YSYEKL. The CDR3 region has the DNA TGCGCCAGCAGCCAAGTTTCTAGCGGGGGAACACAAGAGACCCAGTACTTC. Protein sequence: CASSQVSSGGTQETQYF.

The CDR3 nucleotides read TGTGCCTCGGTCCAGGGGGGTGTTGATGAGCAGTTCTTC. It specifies CASVQGGVDEQFF. The chain joins TRBV12-3 or TRBV12-4 to TRBJ2-1; possible D gene TRBD1, 7 bases. Trimming removed 11 bases at V and 8 bases at J, with 19 bases between. The CDR3 covers 13 residues.